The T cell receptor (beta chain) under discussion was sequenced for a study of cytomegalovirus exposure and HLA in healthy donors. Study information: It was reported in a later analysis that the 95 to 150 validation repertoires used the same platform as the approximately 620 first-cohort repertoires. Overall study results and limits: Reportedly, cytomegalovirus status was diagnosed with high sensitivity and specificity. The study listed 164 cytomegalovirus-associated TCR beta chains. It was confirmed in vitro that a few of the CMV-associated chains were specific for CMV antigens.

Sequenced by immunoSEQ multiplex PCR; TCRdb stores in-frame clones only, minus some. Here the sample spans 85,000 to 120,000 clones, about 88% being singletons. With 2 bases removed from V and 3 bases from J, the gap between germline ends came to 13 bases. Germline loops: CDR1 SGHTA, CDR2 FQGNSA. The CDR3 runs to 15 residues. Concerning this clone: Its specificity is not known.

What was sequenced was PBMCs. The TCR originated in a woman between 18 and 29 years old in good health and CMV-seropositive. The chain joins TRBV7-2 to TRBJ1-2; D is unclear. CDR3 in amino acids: CASSLNMAGDYGYTF. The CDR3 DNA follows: TGTGCCAGCAGCTTAAATATGGCCGGAGACTATGGCTACACCTTC.